The entry below gives a single T cell receptor (beta chain) sequence along with its context. This sample was taken from a study of T cell repertoires in cytomegalovirus infection. Each CDR3 protein gets one entry after TCRdb re-called the reads with MiXCR. The table lists 150,000 or so distinct CDR3 sequences, around 24% of them singletons. The V end lost 1 base, the J end lost 4 bases, and 0 bases lay between the germline ends. Germline V lookup: CDR1 MDHEN, CDR2 SYDVKM. CDR3 length: 11 residues. This TCR was recovered from a human donor in good health (CMV status not recorded). Some clones in this sample may be carry-over from other donors' samples. The sample comprised PBMCs. J is TRBJ2-3 and V is TRBV28, with D uncertain. The CDR3 loop is CASSLSDTQYF. CDR3 DNA: TGTGCCAGCAGTTTATCAGATACGCAGTATTTT.